This entry features one T cell receptor beta chain sequence. The data were taken from a study of shared clonotypes between healthy human individuals. Study-wide context: Donors had three CD4 naive, three CD4 memory, two CD8 naive and one CD8 memory plate apiece.

After removal of 3 bases from V and 4 bases from J, the junction contained 7 bases not matched to a gene. This CDR3 comprises 17 residues. The germline V gene encodes CDR1 SGHRS and CDR2 YFSETQ. The healthy adult donors were HIV-negative and reported no recent acute infections or vaccinations. Sequenced by immunoSEQ multiplex PCR; TCRdb stores in-frame clones only, minus some. This table has over 95,000 clones, around 68% appearing once. Sequenced material: memory CD8+ T cells sorted from blood. Subset specified: CD45RO+ cells pooled with CCR7-negative TemRA cells. The rearrangement joins TRBV5-1 to TRBJ2-2; 12 nucleotides align to TRBD2. This clonotype was obtained from a woman aged 25-40 years in good health. CDR3 coding DNA: TGCGCCAGCAGCTCGACGGGACTAGCGGGTTTCACCGGGGAGCTGTTTTTT. This gives the protein CASSSTGLAGFTGELFF. The full variable domain, completed using reference TRBV5-1 and TRBJ2-2, is KAGVTQTPRYLIKTRGQQVTLSCSPISGHRSVSWYQQTPGQGLQFLFEYFSETQRNKGNFPGRFSGRQFSNSRSEMNVSTLELGDSALYLCASSSTGLAGFTGELFFGEGSRLTVL.